Shown below are 13 T cell receptor beta chains from a single sample sequenced in a study of human T cells and chemical hapten exposure. TCRdb redid the calling of the RACE reads with MiXCR, one entry per CDR3 protein. The data show tens of thousands of distinct CDR3 sequences, under 10% seen once. Regarding time point: healthy volunteer bleed at 6 weeks. Unfractionated whole blood was the source from which total RNA was extracted. Sequenced: whole blood. These receptors all come from a male donor in good health. Some clones in this sample may be carry-over from other donors' samples.

This clonotype occurred many times. The V call is TRBV3-1, the J call TRBJ2-3; TRBD1 matches 10 bases. There are 17 residues in the CDR3. Germline CDR1 and CDR2: LGHDT and YNNKEL (reference sequence). J lost 6 bases, V lost 2 bases, and 11 bases had no gene match. CDR3 region: CASSQFVWDRGSDTQYF. The DNA of the CDR3 is TGTGCCAGCAGCCAATTTGTATGGGACAGGGGTTCGGATACGCAGTATTTT.

This clonotype was detected ten times or more. The rearrangement links TRBV6-2 or TRBV6-3 to TRBJ1-5; 10 bases align to TRBD1. J lost 6 bases, V lost 0 bases, and 14 bases had no gene match. The CDR3 runs to 19 residues. Germline-derived CDR1 and CDR2 are MNHEY and SVGEGT. CDR3 loop: CASSYSQTGGYISGQPQHF. The DNA of the CDR3 is TGTGCCAGCAGTTACTCGCAGACAGGGGGCTATATCTCCGGTCAGCCCCAGCATTTT.

This clonotype has more than one count but fewer than ten. The V gene is TRBV7-6, the J gene TRBJ2-7; TRBD2 matches 10 bases. Germline lookup yields CDR1 SGHVS and CDR2 FNYEAQ. This CDR3 has 18 amino acids. Germline trimming cut 1 base from V and 0 bases from J; bases unmatched to any gene: 9. CDR3 region: CASSLGASGSGSSYEQYF. The CDR3 DNA reads as TGTGCCAGCAGCTTAGGGGCTAGCGGGAGTGGCAGCTCCTACGAGCAGTACTTC.

The sample holds a few counts of this clonotype. The chain recombines TRBV29-1 with TRBJ2-5, with unresolved D. The CDR3 is 11 residues long. V dropped 6 bases and J dropped 5 bases, with 10 bases sitting between them. Germline lookup yields CDR1 SQVTM and CDR2 ANQGSEA. CDR3 coding DNA: TGCAGCGTAGGGCCAAACGAGACCCAGTACTTC. It translates to CSVGPNETQYF.

There are a few counts of this clonotype. V usage is TRBV5-6 and J usage is TRBJ1-1; the match to TRBD1 covers 8 bases. The CDR3 length is 13 residues. V lost 5 bases, J lost 3 bases, and 3 bases stayed unmatched. The V gene's germline CDR1 is SGHDT and CDR2 YYEEEE. This CDR3 reads CASRATGDTEAFF. The DNA of the CDR3 is TGTGCCAGCAGAGCGACAGGGGACACTGAAGCTTTCTTT. Complete variable domain (other parts from reference TRBV5-6 and TRBJ1-1): DAGVTQSPTHLIKTRGQQVTLRCSPKSGHDTVSWYQQALGQGPQFIFQYYEEEERQRGNFPDRFSGHQFPNYSSELNVNALLLGDSALYLCASRATGDTEAFFGQGTRLTVV.

The genes are TRBV20-1 and TRBJ2-3; D perhaps matches TRBD2 (7 bases). This CDR3 region has 13 residues. The V gene's germline CDR1 is DFQATT and CDR2 SNEGSKA (reference sequence). V was shortened by 1 base and J by 8 bases, with 13 bases between the two germline ends. The CDR3: CSARVRGGGTQYF. CDR3 sequence (DNA): TGCAGTGCTAGAGTACGAGGGGGGGGTACGCAGTATTTT.

In its sample, this clonotype was seen many times. The V call is TRBV20-1, the J call TRBJ2-3; 12 bases map to TRBD2. The ends lost 0 bases at V and 4 bases at J; junction bases unmatched: 20. Looked up from germline, CDR1 is DFQATT and CDR2 is SNEGSKA (reference sequence). The CDR3 spans 21 residues. The CDR3 DNA reads TGCAGTGCTAGAGATCCCTCGAATGGGCTAGCGGGAGGGCCTAGGGCAGATACGCAGTATTTT. Encoded protein: CSARDPSNGLAGGPRADTQYF.

The chain is built from TRBV6-5 and TRBJ1-1, with a weak D call TRBD1 (6 bases). The germline V and J ends were trimmed by 6 bases and 0 bases, with 14 bases remaining between them. CDR1 and CDR2 from the germline V gene are MNHEY and SVGAGI. CDR3 length equals 15 residues. Here the CDR3 DNA reads TGTGCCAGCAGGTCCGGGGGCAGGATGAACACTGAAGCTTTCTTT. Its protein product is CASRSGGRMNTEAFF.

This clonotype has just a few counts. The chain uses TRBV5-6 and TRBJ1-1; unclear D gene. The CDR3 consists of 13 residues. V was shortened by 4 bases and J by 8 bases, with 15 bases between the two germline ends. Germline V gives CDR1 SGHDT, CDR2 YYEEEE. DNA of the CDR3: TGTGCCAGCAGCCGAAGGTCCAGCGGAGAAGCTTTCTTT. This translates into CASSRRSSGEAFF.

This clonotype was found a few times. The V and J genes are TRBV4-1 and TRBJ2-7; D gene unclear. The CDR3 sequence is 13 residues long. Between the trimmed V and J ends, which lost 0 bases and 1 base, there was a span of 4 bases. Germline assignment: CDR1 MGHRA and CDR2 YSYEKL. The CDR3 DNA follows: TGCGCCAGCAGCCAAGAAATGTCCTACGAGCAGTACTTC. Translation: CASSQEMSYEQYF.

This clonotype appeared many times. The rearrangement uses TRBV30 and TRBJ2-7, with 7 bases identical to TRBD2. The V gene end was trimmed by 0 bases and the J gene end by 6 bases; junction bases not matched to a gene: 8. Germline values: CDR1 GTSNPN, CDR2 SVGIG (reference sequence). This CDR3 spans 14 amino acids. CDR3 sequence (DNA): TGTGCCTGGAGTGTACGGAGCGGGGCCGCCGAGCAGTACTTC. Translating it yields CAWSVRSGAAEQYF. The variable domain in full, with the rest retrieved from reference TRBV30 and TRBJ2-7, is SQTIHQWPATLVQPVGSPLSLECTVEGTSNPNLYWYRQAAGRGLQLLFYSVGIGQISSEVPQNLSASRPQDRQFILSSKKLLLSDSGFYLCAWSVRSGAAEQYFGPGTRLTVT.

V and J are TRBV20-1 and TRBJ1-2; D is unresolved. The CDR3 consists of 11 residues. Germline V CDR1 and CDR2: DFQATT, SNEGSKA (reference sequence). The CDR3 DNA follows: TGCAGCGCCATTCCGCGCTATGGCTACACCTTC. Translating it yields CSAIPRYGYTF.

The chain employs TRBV12-3 or TRBV12-4 and TRBJ1-5; TRBD1 might be the D (5 bases). This CDR3 has 15 residues. Trimming pared 3 bases from V and 1 base from J, leaving 10 bases between. The CDR3 region is CASSFKGRSNQPQHF. CDR3 sequence (DNA): TGTGCCAGCAGTTTTAAGGGACGGAGCAATCAGCCCCAGCATTTT.